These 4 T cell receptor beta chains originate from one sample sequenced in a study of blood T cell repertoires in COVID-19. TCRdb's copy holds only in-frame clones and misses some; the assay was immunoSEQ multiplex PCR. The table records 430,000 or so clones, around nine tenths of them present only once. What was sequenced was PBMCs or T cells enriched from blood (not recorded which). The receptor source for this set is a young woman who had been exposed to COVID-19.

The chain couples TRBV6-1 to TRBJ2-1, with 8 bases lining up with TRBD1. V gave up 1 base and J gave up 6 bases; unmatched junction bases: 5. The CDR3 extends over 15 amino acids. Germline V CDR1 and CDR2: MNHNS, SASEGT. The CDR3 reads CASSEGGTGGNEQFF. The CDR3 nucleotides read TGTGCCAGCAGTGAAGGTGGCACAGGGGGCAATGAGCAGTTCTTC.

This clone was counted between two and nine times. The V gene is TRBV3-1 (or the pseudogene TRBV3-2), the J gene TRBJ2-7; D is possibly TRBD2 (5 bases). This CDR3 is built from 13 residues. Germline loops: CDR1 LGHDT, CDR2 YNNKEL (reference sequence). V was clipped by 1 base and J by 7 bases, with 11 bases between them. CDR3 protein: CASSQASSLEQYF. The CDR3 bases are TGTGCCAGCAGCCAAGCTAGCTCCCTGGAGCAGTACTTC.

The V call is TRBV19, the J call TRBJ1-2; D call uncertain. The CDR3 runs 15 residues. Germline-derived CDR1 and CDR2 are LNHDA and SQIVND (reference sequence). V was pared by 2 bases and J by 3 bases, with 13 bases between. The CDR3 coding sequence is TGTGCCAGTAGTATACTACAGCCAATCGACTATGGCTACACCTTC. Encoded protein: CASSILQPIDYGYTF.

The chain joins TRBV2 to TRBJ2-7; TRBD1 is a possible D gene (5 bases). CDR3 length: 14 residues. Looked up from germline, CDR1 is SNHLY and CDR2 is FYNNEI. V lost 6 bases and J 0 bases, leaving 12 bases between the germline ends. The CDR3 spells CASSFDRNSYEQYF. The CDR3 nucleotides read TGTGCCAGCAGCTTTGACAGAAACTCCTACGAGCAGTACTTC.